These 32 T cell receptor beta chains came from one sample sequenced in a study of blood T cells in healthy people across ages. Primers used in a second PCR of roughly 6 to 12 cycles were a sample-barcoded 5' primer and a J-beta primer mix. TCRdb re-called the 5' RACE reads through MiXCR, storing one row per CDR3 protein. The top ten clones hold more than 35% of a sample with about 640,000 distinct CDR3 sequences, roughly 50% of them seen once. The sample comprised blood. All receptors come from a man aged 55 to 70 in good health.

This chain joins TRBV4-2 and TRBJ1-4, with TRBD1 as a possible D gene (5 bases). The V gene lost 0 bases and the J gene lost 5 bases, with 10 bases spanning the gap. Per the germline V gene, CDR1 is LGHNA and CDR2 is YNFKEQ. CDR3 size: 15 residues. For the CDR3, the DNA is TGTGCCAGCAGCCAAGACGTGAGGGGAAATGAAAAACTGTTTTTT. This gives the protein CASSQDVRGNEKLFF.

In its sample, this clonotype was seen a few times. The gene calls are TRBV15 and TRBJ1-5; D is unresolved. Trimming took 8 bases from V and 2 from J, leaving 7 bases between them. The germline V gene encodes CDR1 LNHNV and CDR2 YYDKDF (reference sequence). The length of the CDR3 is 12 residues. Here the CDR3 DNA reads TGTGCCACCCGCGGGCGCAATCAGCCCCAGCATTTT. Its translation: CATRGRNQPQHF.

This chain uses TRBV10-3 with TRBJ2-5, with D perhaps matching TRBD1 or TRBD2 (6 bases each). The CDR3 has 17 residues. Trimming cost V 2 bases and J 2 bases, with 18 bases left between them. The germline V gene has CDR1 ENHRY and CDR2 SYGVKD. The CDR3 region is CAISEATTGGGQETQYF. In DNA form, the CDR3 reads TGTGCCATCAGTGAGGCGACTACCGGAGGGGGGCAAGAGACCCAGTACTTC.

The chain combines TRBV7-2 with TRBJ1-4; the match to TRBD1 covers 10 bases. Germline V lookup: CDR1 SGHTA, CDR2 FQGNSA. Losses at the gene ends were 6 bases for V and 7 bases for J; bases not matched to a gene: 8. The length of the CDR3 is 15 residues. CDR3 coding DNA: TGTGCCAGCAGTTACGCCGGGACAGGGGTTGAAAAACTGTTTTTT. Protein product: CASSYAGTGVEKLFF.

V is TRBV29-1 and J is TRBJ2-1; the match to TRBD1 covers 11 bases. V dropped 3 bases and J dropped 5; count of bases not matched to a gene: 6. Germline CDR1 and CDR2: SQVTM and ANQGSEA. This CDR3 has 15 residues. The CDR3 spells CSVDPGQGVNNEQFF. The CDR3 nucleotides are TGCAGCGTTGATCCGGGACAGGGGGTGAACAATGAGCAGTTCTTC.

The genes are TRBV4-1 and TRBJ2-1; TRBD2 is a possible D gene (5 bases). This CDR3 is built from 17 residues. Trimming pared 3 bases from V and 8 bases from J, leaving 23 bases between. Germline assignment: CDR1 MGHRA and CDR2 YSYEKL. CDR3 residues: CASSHSTSARARYEQFF. Written as DNA, the CDR3 is TGCGCCAGCAGCCATTCTACTAGTGCGCGGGCCCGGTATGAGCAGTTCTTC.

This clonotype came up many times. Its ends do not fully match the called genes, so a read error is possible. This chain links TRBV4-1 with TRBJ2-3; the D is unclear. The CDR3 loop spans 15 amino acids. Germline V gene data show CDR1 as MGHRA and CDR2 as YSYEKL. CDR3 residues: CASSQDGGGTDTQYF. CDR3 nucleotides: TGTGCCAGCAGCCAAGATGGTGGGGGCACAGATACGCAGTATTTT.

This clonotype was seen more than once but under ten times. The chain recombines TRBV5-6 with TRBJ2-1, with D unresolved. V was clipped by 0 bases and J by 0 bases, with 7 bases between them. CDR3 length: 15 residues. From germline, CDR1 is SGHDT and CDR2 YYEEEE. Here the CDR3 reads CASSLDWGSYNEQFF. The CDR3 DNA follows: TGTGCCAGCAGCTTGGATTGGGGCTCCTACAATGAGCAGTTCTTC.

The chain has TRBV29-1 and TRBJ2-4; 9 positions agree with TRBD2. The J call may be faulty, since TRBJ2-7 better matches the DNA end. The germline CDR1 and CDR2 sequences are SQVTM and ANQGSEA. The CDR3 sequence is 13 residues long. The CDR3 reads CSVERLAGNEQYF. The CDR3 DNA follows: TGCAGCGTTGAACGGCTAGCGGGGAACGAGCAGTACTTC.

The chain combines TRBV20-1 with TRBJ2-1; D perhaps matches TRBD1 (5 bases). The CDR3 consists of 14 residues. Germline assignment: CDR1 DFQATT and CDR2 SNEGSKA (reference sequence). Trimming left V 2 bases short and J 5 bases short, with 13 bases between. CDR3 protein: CSARPGYYDNEQFF. For the CDR3, the DNA is TGCAGTGCTAGACCAGGGTACTACGACAATGAGCAGTTCTTC.

This clonotype appeared a few times. The V call is TRBV20-1, the J call TRBJ2-7, with 8 bases that match TRBD2. Matching the DNA end better, TRBJ2-5 makes the J call doubtful. Germline V gene lookup returns CDR1 DFQATT and CDR2 SNEGSKA (reference sequence). The CDR3 totals 13 residues. The DNA of the CDR3 is TGCAGCGCCCTAACTAGCGGAGAAGAGACCCAGTACTTC. It codes for CSALTSGEETQYF.

The chain combines TRBV20-1 with TRBJ2-7; no definite D call. Near its end, the DNA agrees better with TRBJ2-5, so the J call may be wrong. In germline, CDR1 is DFQATT, CDR2 SNEGSKA (reference sequence). The CDR3 spans 12 residues. The CDR3 DNA sequence: TGCAGTGCTCCGTGGGGTAGGGAGACCCAGTACTTC. Translated: CSAPWGRETQYF.

V gene TRBV29-1 combines with J gene TRBJ2-5; unclear D gene. The CDR3 has 14 residues. CDR1 SQVTM and CDR2 ANQGSEA come from the germline V gene. Trimming took 1 base from V and 5 from J, leaving 14 bases between them. CDR3 DNA sequence: TGCAGCGTTGAAGGTTACGCCAGCACCGAGACCCAGTACTTC. Amino acid sequence: CSVEGYASTETQYF.

The chain joins TRBV25-1 to TRBJ1-5; D may be TRBD1 (5 bases). V was clipped by 8 bases and J by 3 bases, with 14 bases between them. The CDR3 consists of 14 residues. CDR1 is MGHDK and CDR2 is SYGVNS in the germline V gene. In nucleotides, the CDR3 is TGTGCCAGCTCCCCCCCGGGACCCAATCAGCCCCAGCATTTT. This encodes CASSPPGPNQPQHF. The full variable domain, with the rest looked up from reference TRBV25-1 and TRBJ1-5, is EADIYQTPRYLVIGTGKKITLECSQTMGHDKMYWYQQDPGMELHLIHYSYGVNSTEKGDLSSESTVSRIRTEHFPLTLESARPSHTSQYLCASSPPGPNQPQHFGDGTRLSIL.

In nucleotides, the CDR3 is TGTGCCAGCAGCTCCCCGGGACTAGCGCTGTATTTT. Protein sequence: CASSSPGLALYF. The gene calls are TRBV7-2 and TRBJ2-3; 10 nucleotides agree with TRBD2. The V segment lost 4 bases and the J segment 14 bases; nucleotides outside the gene matches: 6. The CDR3 is 12 residues long. Germline V gene sequence: CDR1 SGHTA, CDR2 FQGNSA.

The gene calls are TRBV5-6 and TRBJ2-5; D not certain. The CDR3 has 13 residues. Germline V gives CDR1 SGHDT, CDR2 YYEEEE. Trimming removed 4 bases at V and 2 bases at J, with 9 bases between. The CDR3 sequence: CASSTPPQETQYF. The CDR3 DNA reads as TGTGCCAGCAGCACCCCCCCACAAGAGACCCAGTACTTC.

This sequence joins TRBV11-2 and TRBJ2-4, with a possible D match to TRBD2 (5 bases). The J call may be incorrect, as the DNA end agrees better with TRBJ2-7. CDR3 length: 14 residues. Germline V gives CDR1 SGHAT, CDR2 FQNNGV. CDR3 sequence (DNA): TGTGCCAGCAGCTTTGCGGGCAGAAGCTACGAGCAGTACTTC. Translation gives CASSFAGRSYEQYF.

V gene TRBV28 combines with J gene TRBJ1-1, with D unresolved. From germline, CDR1 is MDHEN and CDR2 SYDVKM. Trimming left V 5 bases short and J 1 base short, with 11 bases between. The CDR3 loop spans 14 amino acids. CDR3 loop: CASSEGPGNTEAFF. CDR3 in DNA: TGTGCCAGCAGTGAGGGCCCGGGGAACACTGAAGCTTTCTTT. The entire variable domain, with the rest obtained from reference TRBV28 and TRBJ1-1, is as follows: DVKVTQSSRYLVKRTGEKVFLECVQDMDHENMFWYRQDPGLGLRLIYFSYDVKMKEKGDIPEGYSVSREKKERFSLILESASTNQTSMYLCASSEGPGNTEAFFGQGTRLTVV.

In this sample, this clonotype turned up a few times. The chain uses TRBV9 and TRBJ2-1, with D perhaps matching TRBD1 (6 bases). There are 14 residues in the CDR3. CDR1 and CDR2 (germline): SGDLS, YYNGEE. The V end was cut by 0 bases, the J end by 8 bases, with 12 bases between. CDR3 in amino acids: CASSVDGRGDEQFF. The CDR3 DNA follows: TGTGCCAGCAGCGTAGATGGCAGGGGCGATGAGCAGTTCTTC.

The CDR3 loop is CATSRDRGASGSPLHF. The CDR3 nucleotides read TGTGCCACCAGCAGAGATCGAGGGGCCTCAGGGTCACCCCTCCACTTT. The chain combines TRBV15 with TRBJ1-6; possibly TRBD1 for D (5 bases). Trimming took 0 bases from V and 10 from J, leaving 16 bases between them. Germline CDR1 and CDR2: LNHNV and YYDKDF (reference sequence). The CDR3 totals 16 residues.

This clonotype has only a few counts. For the CDR3, the DNA is TGCAGCATTGTGTTCTTGGCAGATACGCAGTATTTT. It encodes CSIVFLADTQYF. The chain links TRBV29-1 to TRBJ2-3; D uncertain. The CDR3 has 12 residues. From germline, CDR1 is SQVTM and CDR2 ANQGSEA. Trimming stripped 8 bases from V and 4 bases from J, with 13 bases between.

Only a few counts were recorded for this clonotype. The V gene is TRBV6-5, the J gene TRBJ2-4; 7 bases match TRBD1. Germline CDR1 and CDR2: MNHEY and SVGAGI. V shed 0 bases, J shed 11 bases, and the junction held 7 bases outside the gene matches. The CDR3 covers 14 residues. The CDR3 here is CASSYSASTGVQYF. For the CDR3, the DNA is TGTGCCAGCAGTTACTCGGCCTCTACAGGGGTTCAGTACTTC.

This rearrangement joins TRBV4-1 to TRBJ2-5, with D perhaps matching TRBD1 (6 bases). Germline lookup yields CDR1 MGHRA and CDR2 YSYEKL. The CDR3 spans 13 residues. The ends were cut back, 2 bases at V and 3 bases at J, with 7 bases in the middle. As DNA, the CDR3 is TGCGCCAGCAGCCAACGACAGGAAGAGACCCAGTACTTC. Its protein is CASSQRQEETQYF.

A note on this clonotype: It may be a read error: a sequence one base away is much more abundant. The chain has TRBV6-6 and TRBJ2-6; perhaps TRBD2 as D (6 bases). Trimming stripped 4 bases from V and 2 bases from J, with 9 bases between. CDR3 length: 15 residues. The germline V gene encodes CDR1 MNHNY and CDR2 SVGAGI (reference sequence). The CDR3 region is CASSSTSTGANVLTF. The DNA for the CDR3 is TGTGCCAGCAGTTCTACTAGCACTGGGGCCAACGTCCTGACTTTC.

The sample holds a few counts of this clonotype. CDR3 DNA sequence: TGCGCCAGCAGCTTTGGGCACCCGGTGGATAACTATGGCTACACCTTC. Translated, it gives CASSFGHPVDNYGYTF. This rearrangement joins TRBV5-1 to TRBJ1-2; D is undetermined. V lost 2 bases, J lost 1 base, and 15 bases lay in between. The CDR3 covers 16 residues. Germline V gene lookup returns CDR1 SGHRS and CDR2 YFSETQ.

CDR3 sequence reads: CASSVGTSGGANTQYF. The CDR3 region has the DNA TGTGCCAGCAGCGTCGGGACTAGCGGGGGGGCTAATACGCAGTATTTT. The gene calls are TRBV9 and TRBJ2-3; 16 bases agree with TRBD2. The CDR3 length is 16 residues. V lost 2 bases and J lost 7; bases outside the gene matches: 4. Germline lookup yields CDR1 SGDLS and CDR2 YYNGEE. The full variable domain, with the rest looked up from reference TRBV9 and TRBJ2-3, is DSGVTQTPKHLITATGQRVTLRCSPRSGDLSVYWYQQSLDQGLQFLIQYYNGEERAKGNILERFSAQQFPDLHSELNLSSLELGDSALYFCASSVGTSGGANTQYFGPGTRLTVL.

This chain connects TRBV6-2 or TRBV6-3 to TRBJ2-5; TRBD2 matches at 8 bases. The V and J ends lost 6 bases and 2 bases, in that order; junction bases with no gene match: 14. The CDR3 contains 17 residues. The germline gives CDR1 MNHEY, CDR2 SVGEGT. The CDR3 sequence: CASRDLTERGTQETQYF. CDR3 nucleotides: TGTGCCAGCAGAGATCTGACAGAGCGGGGGACACAAGAGACCCAGTACTTC.

The CDR3 coding sequence is TGTGCCAGCAGCCAAGATCGGTCAGTGGCTGGCTACACCTTC. Protein product: CASSQDRSVAGYTF. The chain recombines TRBV3-1 with TRBJ1-2; no definite D call. Trimming removed 0 bases at V and 7 bases at J, with 12 bases between. The CDR3 length is 14 residues. Germline CDR1 is LGHDT and CDR2 is YNNKEL (reference sequence).

The CDR3 region is CASRVPSGGAQYF. The CDR3 DNA follows: TGTGCCAGCAGGGTACCTAGCGGGGGGGCCCAGTACTTC. The V and J genes are TRBV6-2 or TRBV6-3 and TRBJ2-5, with 12 bases identical to TRBD2. This CDR3 is 13 amino acids long. In germline, CDR1 is MNHEY, CDR2 SVGEGT. V was pared by 6 bases and J by 9 bases, with 5 bases of the junction left unmatched.

CDR3 residues: CASSTTSGTAYEQYF. CDR3 in DNA: TGTGCCAGCAGCACCACTAGCGGGACTGCCTACGAGCAGTACTTC. The rearrangement uses TRBV7-2 and TRBJ2-5; 10 bases align to TRBD2. The end of the DNA aligns better with TRBJ2-7, so the J call may be wrong. Germline-derived CDR1 and CDR2 are SGHTA and FQGNSA. The CDR3 consists of 15 residues.

This clonotype has only a few counts. J is TRBJ2-1 and V is TRBV6-2 or TRBV6-3; TRBD2 agrees at 11 bases. V lost 6 bases to trimming and J lost 5 bases; unmatched junction nucleotides: 9. The V gene's germline CDR1 is MNHEY and CDR2 SVGEGT. This CDR3 comprises 16 residues. CDR3 sequence reads: CASSRALAGGNNEQFF. Written as DNA, the CDR3 is TGTGCCAGCAGCCGCGCCCTAGCGGGGGGCAACAATGAGCAGTTCTTC.

The chain combines TRBV7-2 with TRBJ1-1, with D perhaps TRBD1 (6 bases). This CDR3 is 14 amino acids long. Germline CDR1 and CDR2: SGHTA and FQGNSA. Trimming shortened V by 7 bases and J by 0 bases, and 12 bases separated the two germline ends. DNA of the CDR3: TGTGCCAGCACCCACGGGGGCATGAACACTGAAGCTTTCTTT. This sequence encodes CASTHGGMNTEAFF.